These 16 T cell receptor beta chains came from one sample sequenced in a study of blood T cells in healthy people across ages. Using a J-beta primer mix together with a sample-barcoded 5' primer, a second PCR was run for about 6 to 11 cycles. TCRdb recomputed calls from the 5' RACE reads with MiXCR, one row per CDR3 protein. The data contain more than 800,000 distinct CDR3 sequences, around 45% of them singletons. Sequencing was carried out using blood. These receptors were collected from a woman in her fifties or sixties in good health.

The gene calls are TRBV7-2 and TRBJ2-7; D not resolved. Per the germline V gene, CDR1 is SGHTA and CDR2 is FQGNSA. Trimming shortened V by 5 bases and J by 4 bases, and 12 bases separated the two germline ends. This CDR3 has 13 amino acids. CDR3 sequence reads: CASSRGGAYEQYF. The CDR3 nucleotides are TGTGCCAGCAGCCGCGGCGGCGCATACGAGCAGTACTTC.

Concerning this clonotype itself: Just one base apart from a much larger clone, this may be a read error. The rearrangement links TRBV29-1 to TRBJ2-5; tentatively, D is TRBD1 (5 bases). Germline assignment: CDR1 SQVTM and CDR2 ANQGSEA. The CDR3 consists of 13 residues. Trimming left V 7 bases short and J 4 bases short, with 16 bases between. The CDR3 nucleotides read TGCAGCGGCGACAGAGAACCTAGAGAGACCCAGTACTTC. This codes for CSGDREPRETQYF. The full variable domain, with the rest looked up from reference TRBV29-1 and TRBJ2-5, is SAVISQKPSRDICQRGTSLTIQCQVDSQVTMMFWYRQQPGQSLTLIATANQGSEATYESGFVIDKFPISRPNLTFSTLTVSNMSPEDSSIYLCSGDREPRETQYFGPGTRLLVL.

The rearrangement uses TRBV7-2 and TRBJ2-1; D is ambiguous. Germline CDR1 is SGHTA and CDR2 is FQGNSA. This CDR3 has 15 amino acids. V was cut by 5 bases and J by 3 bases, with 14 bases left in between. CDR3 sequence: CASSLSDPLYNEQFF. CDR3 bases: TGTGCCAGCAGCCTAAGCGACCCCCTCTACAATGAGCAGTTCTTC.

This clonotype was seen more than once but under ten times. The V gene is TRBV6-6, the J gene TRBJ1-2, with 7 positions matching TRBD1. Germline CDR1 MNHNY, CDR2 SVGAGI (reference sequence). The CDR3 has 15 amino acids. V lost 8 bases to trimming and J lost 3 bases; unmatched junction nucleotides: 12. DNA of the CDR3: TGTGCCAGCGCAAACCTTAGGGACAGCTACTATGGCTACACCTTC. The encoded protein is CASANLRDSYYGYTF.

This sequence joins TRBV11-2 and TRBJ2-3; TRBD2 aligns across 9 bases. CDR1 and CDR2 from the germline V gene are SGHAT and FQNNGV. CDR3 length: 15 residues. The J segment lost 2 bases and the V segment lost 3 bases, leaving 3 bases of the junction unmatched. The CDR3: CASSFAGGNTDTQYF. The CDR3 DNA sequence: TGTGCCAGCAGCTTCGCGGGAGGGAACACAGATACGCAGTATTTT.

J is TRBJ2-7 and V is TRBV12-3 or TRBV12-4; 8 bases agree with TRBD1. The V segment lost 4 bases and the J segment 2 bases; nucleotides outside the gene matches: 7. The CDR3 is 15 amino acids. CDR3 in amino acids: CASSSRDRGTYEQYF. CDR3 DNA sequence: TGTGCCAGCAGTTCGCGAGACAGGGGAACCTACGAGCAGTACTTC.

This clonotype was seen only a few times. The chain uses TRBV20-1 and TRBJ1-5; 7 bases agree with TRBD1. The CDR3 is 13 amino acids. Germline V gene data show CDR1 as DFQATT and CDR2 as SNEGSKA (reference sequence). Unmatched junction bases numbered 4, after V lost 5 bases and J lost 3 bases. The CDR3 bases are TGCAGTGCTCAGACAGGGAACAATCAGCCCCAGCATTTT. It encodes CSAQTGNNQPQHF.

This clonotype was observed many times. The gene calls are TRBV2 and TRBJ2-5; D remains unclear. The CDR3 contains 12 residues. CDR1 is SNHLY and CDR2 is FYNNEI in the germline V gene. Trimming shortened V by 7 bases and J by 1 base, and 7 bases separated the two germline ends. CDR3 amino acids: CASTGTQETQYF. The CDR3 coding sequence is TGTGCCAGCACAGGAACCCAAGAGACCCAGTACTTC. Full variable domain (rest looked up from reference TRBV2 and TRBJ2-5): EPEVTQTPSHQVTQMGQEVILRCVPISNHLYFYWYRQILGQKVEFLVSFYNNEISEKSEIFDDQFSVERPDGSNFTLKIRSTKLEDSAMYFCASTGTQETQYFGPGTRLLVL.

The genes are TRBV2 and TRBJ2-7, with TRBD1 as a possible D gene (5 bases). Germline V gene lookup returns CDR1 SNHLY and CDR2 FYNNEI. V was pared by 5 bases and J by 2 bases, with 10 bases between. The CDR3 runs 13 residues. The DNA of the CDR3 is TGTGCCAGCAGTACGACAGCTGCCTACGAGCAGTACTTC. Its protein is CASSTTAAYEQYF.

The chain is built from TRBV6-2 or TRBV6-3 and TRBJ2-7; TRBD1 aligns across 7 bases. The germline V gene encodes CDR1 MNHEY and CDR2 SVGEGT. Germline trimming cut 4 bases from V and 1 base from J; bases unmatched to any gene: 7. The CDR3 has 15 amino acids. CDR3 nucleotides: TGTGCCAGCAGTTGGCTGGGACAGAGTTCCTACGAGCAGTACTTC. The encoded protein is CASSWLGQSSYEQYF.

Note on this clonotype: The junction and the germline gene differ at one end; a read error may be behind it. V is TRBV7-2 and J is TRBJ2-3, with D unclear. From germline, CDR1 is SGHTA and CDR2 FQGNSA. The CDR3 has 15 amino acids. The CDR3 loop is CASGWSPLGADTQYF. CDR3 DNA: TGTGCCAGCGGATGGAGCCCCCTAGGCGCAGACACGCAGTATTTT. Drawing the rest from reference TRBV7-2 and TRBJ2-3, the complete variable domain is GAGVSQSPSNKVTEKGKDVELRCDPISGHTALYWYRQSLGQGLEFLIYFQGNSAPDKSGLPSDRFSAERTGGSVSTLTIQRTQQEDSAVYLCASGWSPLGADTQYFGPGTRLTVL.

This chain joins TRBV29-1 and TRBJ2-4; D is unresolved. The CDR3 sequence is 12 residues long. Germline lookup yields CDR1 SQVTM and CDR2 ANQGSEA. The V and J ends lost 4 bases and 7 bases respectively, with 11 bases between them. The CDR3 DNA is TGCAGCGTTGTTCTGAGTTACAACATTCAGTACTTC. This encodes CSVVLSYNIQYF.

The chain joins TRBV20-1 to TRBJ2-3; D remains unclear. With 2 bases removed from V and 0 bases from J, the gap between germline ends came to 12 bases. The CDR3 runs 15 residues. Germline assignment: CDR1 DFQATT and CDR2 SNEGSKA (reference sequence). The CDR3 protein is CSARNGGTSTDTQYF. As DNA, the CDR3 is TGCAGTGCTAGAAATGGCGGTACTAGCACAGATACGCAGTATTTT.

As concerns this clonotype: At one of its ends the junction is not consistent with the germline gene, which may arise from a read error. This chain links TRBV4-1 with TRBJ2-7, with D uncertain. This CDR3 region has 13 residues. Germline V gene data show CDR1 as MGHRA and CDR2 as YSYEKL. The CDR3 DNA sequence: TGCGTCAGCAGTCCCCGTAGTAGAGTCGAGCAGTACTTC. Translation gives CVSSPRSRVEQYF.

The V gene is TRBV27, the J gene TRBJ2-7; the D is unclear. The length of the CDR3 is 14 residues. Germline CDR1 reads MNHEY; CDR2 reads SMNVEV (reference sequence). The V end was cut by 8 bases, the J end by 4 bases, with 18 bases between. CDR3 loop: CASSSTRIQYEQYF. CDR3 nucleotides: TGTGCCAGCTCCTCGACGAGGATACAATACGAGCAGTACTTC.

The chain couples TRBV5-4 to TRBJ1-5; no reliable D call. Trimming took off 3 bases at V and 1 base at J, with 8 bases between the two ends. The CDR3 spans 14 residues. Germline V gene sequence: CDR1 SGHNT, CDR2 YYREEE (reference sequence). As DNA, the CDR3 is TGTGCCAGCAGCTCCATGGGGAGCAATCAGCCCCAGCATTTT. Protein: CASSSMGSNQPQHF.